The present TCR beta chain was sequenced within a study of regulatory T cells in long-lasting Graves disease (dated by TCRdb to 2020 to 2022). Concerning the study at large: Persistent Graves' disease was defined as persistently positive TSH receptor autoantibodies together with antithyroid drug treatment for over 5 years. A total of around 35 samples underwent TCR sequencing, from roughly 13 patients with persistent Graves' disease and 20 or so patients with newly diagnosed Graves' disease. Patients with persistent Graves' disease were compared with patients with newly diagnosed Graves' disease using TCR sequencing and RNA sequencing of peripheral blood. The study took place in China and was registered as a clinical trial. On average, persistent Graves' disease patients in the clinical cohort had been on antithyroid drugs for approximately ten years.

Spanning cysteine to phenylalanine, the CDR3 consists of 16 amino acids. Just CDR3 DNA is preserved here, 48 bases in frame from base 1. According to the germline V gene, CDR1 reads KGHSH and CDR2 reads LQKENI. Germline trimming amounts to 3 bases on V and 2 bases on J, with 8 as the count of junction bases outside the gene matches. Results the study describes overall, beyond this receptor: Preferential use of TRBV28, TRBJ1-2 and TRBJ2-5 was observed in persistent disease, whereas TRBV20-1 and TRBJ2-1 were favored in newly diagnosed disease. The authors noted that the small sample size was a limitation that may lower accuracy. Compared with newly diagnosed patients, patients with persistent Graves' disease had lower TCR Shannon entropy and fewer highly expanded clones, which suggests clonal expansion. Sequencing and analysis were limited to the TCR beta chain. Only peripheral blood was studied, because thyroid tissue, the primary lesion, was inaccessible. Patients with persistent disease shared more public clonotypes (around 2,500) than newly diagnosed patients did (966).

This clonotype was counted at least ten times. Its antigen is unknown. No per-base quality is available; no much larger clone lies one base away. What this sample's time point label stands for: persistent/refractory GD, antithyroid drugs over 5 years with positive TRAb. RNA was extracted from PBMCs in TRIzol for both TCR sequencing and RNA sequencing. The diagnosis of Graves' disease was made according to American Thyroid Association guidelines. Patients were recruited from an endocrinology department in Xi'an, China. Each patient gave around 9.2 milliliters of peripheral blood, collected in an EDTA anticoagulant tube. PBMCs were isolated by Ficoll Paque Plus density gradient separation without further T cell sorting. An Agilent 2100 Bioanalyzer and agarose gel were used to check RNA quality, and a NanoDrop 2000 was used to measure RNA concentration. The library was built by means of multiplex PCR. Sequencing relied on an Illumina HiSeq 4000. iRepertoire HTBI primers and Arm-PCR amplification of CDR3 regions were used to construct TCR beta libraries. PCR products were gel purified before sequencing. In the authors' own workflow: Gene usage analysis of CDR3 amino acid clonotypes used the roughly 60 TRBV and around 13 TRBJ segments found across samples. COPE and FqMerger were used to merge the filtered high-quality paired reads into contigs. BLAST was used to align contigs to IMGT TRBV, TRBD and TRBJ reference genes, and CDR3 was defined according to IMGT. Any clonotype with a frequency above 0.1% was classified as a highly expanded clone. Shannon entropy served as the measure of repertoire diversity, while the Gini coefficient captured V-J evenness. Public clonotypes were defined as clonotypes shared by more than one individual. TCRdb reprocessing: public reads trimmed at Q25 with fastp, clones called with MiXCR, in-frame beta chains kept. For every CDR3 protein sequence, its rows merge into one entry that carries the most common genes and DNA. The V and J calls here are based on TCRdb, not the publication. Recorded for this sample are approximately 470,000 distinct CDR3 sequences; more than 20% of them occurred a single time. Clones ranked in the top ten supply under 9% of the sample.

The TCR originated in a female donor with Graves disease. Material: peripheral blood mononuclear cells (PBMCs), obtained when the disease was refractory, from a patient treated with antithyroid drugs. Rearrangement joined TRBV18 to TRBJ2-5, and 8 junction bases match TRBD1. At the DNA level, the sequence is TGTGCCAGCTCACCCCCGGACAGGGTCCCACAAGAGACCCAGTACTTC. Translated, this is CASSPPDRVPQETQYF.